This T cell receptor (beta chain) originates from a study of blood T cell repertoires in COVID-19. Libraries were prepared by immunoSEQ multiplex PCR; TCRdb keeps only in-frame clonotypes and omits some of them. Of some 160,000 clones listed, 85% to 90% were seen once; the top ten hold 2.5% to 3.5%. The V and J ends lost 0 bases and 1 base respectively, with 12 bases between them. The CDR3 consists of 16 residues. Germline V gives CDR1 LGHNA, CDR2 YSLEER. The sequence was collected from a woman in her fifties or sixties with active COVID-19. The chain links TRBV4-3 to TRBJ1-1; weak D call: TRBD1 (5 bases). The sequenced sample consisted of peripheral blood. CDR3 amino acids: CASSQDFRGTNTEAFF. CDR3 in DNA: TGCGCCAGCAGCCAAGATTTTCGGGGGACGAACACTGAAGCTTTCTTT.